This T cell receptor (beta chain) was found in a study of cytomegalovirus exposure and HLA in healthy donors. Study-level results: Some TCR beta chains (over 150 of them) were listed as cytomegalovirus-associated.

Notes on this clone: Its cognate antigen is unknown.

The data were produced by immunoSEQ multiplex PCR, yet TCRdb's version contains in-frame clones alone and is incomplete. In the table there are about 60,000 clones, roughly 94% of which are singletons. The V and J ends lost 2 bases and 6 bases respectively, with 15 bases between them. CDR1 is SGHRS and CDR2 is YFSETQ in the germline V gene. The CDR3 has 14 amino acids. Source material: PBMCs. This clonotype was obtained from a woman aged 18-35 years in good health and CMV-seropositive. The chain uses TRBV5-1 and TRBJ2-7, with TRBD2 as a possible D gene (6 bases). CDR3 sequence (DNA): TGCGCCAGCAGCTTCGGGCCCCAGGAGGGCGAGCAGTACTTC. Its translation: CASSFGPQEGEQYF.